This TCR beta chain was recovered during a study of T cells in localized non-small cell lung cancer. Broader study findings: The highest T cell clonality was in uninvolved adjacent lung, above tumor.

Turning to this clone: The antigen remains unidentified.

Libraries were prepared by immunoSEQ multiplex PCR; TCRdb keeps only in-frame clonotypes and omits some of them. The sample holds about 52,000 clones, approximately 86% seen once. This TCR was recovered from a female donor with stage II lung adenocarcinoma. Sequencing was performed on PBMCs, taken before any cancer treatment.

The CDR3 nucleotides are TGTGCCAGCAGCTCAGATACAGATACGCAGTATTTT. Its protein product is CASSSDTDTQYF. This chain uses TRBV6-1 with TRBJ2-3; D gene unclear. Trimming took 6 bases from V and 3 from J, leaving 7 bases between them. The CDR3 runs 12 residues. CDR1 is MNHNS, CDR2 SASEGT, per germline.